The following is a T cell receptor (beta chain) sequence with its context. What it recognizes is unknown. PCR amplification relied on 60 Vbeta primers (plus 13 Jbeta primers). Method: immunoSEQ multiplex PCR; TCRdb's copy keeps in-frame clones and lacks some. Of around 210,000 clones listed, approximately 85% were seen once; the top ten hold approximately 0.24%. V shed 2 bases and J shed 1 base, with 16 bases lying between them. This CDR3 is built from 16 residues. Germline-derived CDR1 and CDR2 are GTSNPN and SVGIG (reference sequence). This specimen comes from a study of cytomegalovirus exposure and HLA in healthy donors. Study as a whole: In terms of ancestry, the Caucasian-associated cluster contained around 79% of the approximately 430 genotyped donors. The study, taken as a whole, reports: The presence/absence work took it that sequencing depth was about the same across donors. The study put some 160 TCR beta chains on its list as cytomegalovirus-associated.

The receptor's source is a girl aged 2 to 9 in good health and CMV-seronegative. The source material was PBMCs. V and J are TRBV30 and TRBJ2-3, with a weak D call TRBD1 (7 bases). CDR3 sequence reads: CAWSRVGRGGTDTQYF. For the CDR3, the DNA is TGTGCCTGGAGTAGGGTGGGCAGGGGGGGCACAGATACGCAGTATTTT.